What follows is one T cell receptor beta chain and its context. Its antigen is still unknown. The data originate from a study of post-analysis software for immune sequencing data. Across the study: Clinical courses comprised relapsing-remitting, secondary progressive and progressive-relapsing multiple sclerosis. Notes on the study in general: With F measure, samples from one preparation batch clustered together strongly. About five TRBV segments, including TRBV5-6, TRBV5-1 and TRBV20-1, were more frequent in patients than controls. Multiple sclerosis patients had significantly lower normalized Chao1 diversity than controls.

Libraries were made from TCR beta cDNA, and they carried unique molecular identifiers. TCRdb analysed the PCR reads with MiXCR anew, one entry per CDR3 protein. The sample contains 750,000 to 900,000 distinct CDR3 sequences, approximately 44% of which appear only once. The germline gives CDR1 MDHEN, CDR2 SYDVKM. V was pared by 8 bases and J by 8 bases, with 12 bases between. CDR3 length: 12 amino acids. V gene TRBV28 combines with J gene TRBJ1-4, with no clear D. Sequenced input: blood. This TCR was sampled from a girl aged 5-17 years with multiple sclerosis. CDR3 in DNA: TGTGCCAGCGGGTGGGTGGGGGAAAAACTGTTTTTT. It is translated as CASGWVGEKLFF. The full variable domain, completed using reference TRBV28 and TRBJ1-4, is DVKVTQSSRYLVKRTGEKVFLECVQDMDHENMFWYRQDPGLGLRLIYFSYDVKMKEKGDIPEGYSVSREKKERFSLILESASTNQTSMYLCASGWVGEKLFFGSGTQLSVL.